One T cell receptor beta chain is described in this entry. Its specificity is unknown. Cultured CD4+ T cells had their DNA profiled by the Oncomine TCR Beta short-read assay. TCRdb reanalysed the PCR reads using MiXCR and keeps one entry per CDR3 protein. The data show about 21,000 distinct CDR3 sequences, with roughly 40% seen just once and roughly 9.9% held by the top ten. Trimming took off 1 base at V and 4 bases at J, with 4 bases between the two ends. The CDR3 consists of 11 residues. Germline assignment: CDR1 DFQATT and CDR2 SNEGSKA (reference sequence). Sample time point: late sampling 161 to 241 days after vaccination in a few convalescent patients. Described treatment: approximately 10-day PBMC culture with coronavirus spike peptide pools or control peptides (ViraFEST assay). ViraFEST sequenced TCRs after peptide-pool expansion of antigen-specific T cells. This record comes from a study of vaccination and CD4 T cells after COVID-19. Study results and limitations: Within the convalescent patients, a median around 84% of the SARS-CoV-2-reactive clones were ones that appeared only post-vaccination.

The chain couples TRBV20-1 to TRBJ1-2; unclear D gene. This TCR came from a human donor who had recovered from COVID-19. Specimen: CD4+ T cells from blood, cultured in vitro, collected about 7 months after SARS-CoV-2 vaccination. CDR3 in DNA: TGCAGTGCTAGAGGTGCCTATGGCTACACCTTC. Translating gives CSARGAYGYTF.